This passage covers 29 T cell receptor beta chains from one sample sequenced in a study of early T cells in non-severe SARS-CoV-2 infection. TCRdb reprocessed the 5' RACE reads with MiXCR, giving one entry per CDR3 protein. This sample has about 60,000 distinct CDR3 sequences; around 5.2% occur once, and the top ten carry 6.8%. Sample: whole blood. The source of these receptors is an adult who was a healthcare worker with PCR-confirmed SARS-CoV-2 infection or an uninfected control (not recorded which).

This clonotype was counted ten times or more. The gene calls are TRBV4-3 and TRBJ2-2; possibly TRBD1 for D (5 bases). Trimming took off 0 bases at V and 3 bases at J, with 11 bases between the two ends. Germline V gene data show CDR1 as LGHNA and CDR2 as YSLEER. The CDR3 sequence is 16 residues long. The chain's CDR3 is CASSQEVPGHTGELFF. The CDR3, as DNA: TGCGCCAGCAGCCAAGAAGTGCCAGGGCACACCGGGGAGCTGTTTTTT.

This clonotype was counted at least ten times. V is TRBV7-2 and J is TRBJ2-5; tentatively, D is TRBD2 (6 bases). CDR1 is SGHTA and CDR2 is FQGNSA in the germline V gene. This CDR3 contains 15 residues. Trimming removed 2 bases from V and 7 bases from J, with 17 bases in between. CDR3 region: CASSLYGGSVGTQYF. The DNA for the CDR3 is TGTGCCAGCAGCTTATATGGGGGGTCCGTCGGGACCCAGTACTTC.

This clonotype was seen many times. This sequence joins TRBV11-2 and TRBJ2-7; 7 bases align to TRBD2. The CDR3 sequence is 12 residues long. Germline V CDR1 and CDR2: SGHAT, FQNNGV. The ends lost 6 bases at V and 4 bases at J; junction bases unmatched: 3. Here the CDR3 reads CASSVGGYEQYF. In DNA form, the CDR3 reads TGTGCCAGCAGTGTCGGGGGGTACGAGCAGTACTTC. Variable domain in full (rest from reference TRBV11-2 and TRBJ2-7): EAGVAQSPRYKIIEKRQSVAFWCNPISGHATLYWYQQILGQGPKLLIQFQNNGVVDDSQLPKDRFSAERLKGVDSTLKIQPAKLEDSAVYLCASSVGGYEQYFGPGTRLTVT.

This clonotype has more than one count but fewer than ten. The gene calls are TRBV5-1 and TRBJ1-6; maybe TRBD1 (6 bases). V was clipped by 3 bases and J by 0 bases, with 7 bases between them. This CDR3 contains 15 residues. The germline gives CDR1 SGHRS, CDR2 YFSETQ. The chain's CDR3 is CASSWDTSYNSPLHF. The DNA for the CDR3 is TGCGCCAGCAGCTGGGACACCTCCTATAATTCACCCCTCCACTTT.

This clonotype occurred many times. This rearrangement joins TRBV5-4 to TRBJ2-3; D not resolved. The CDR3 covers 18 residues. Germline CDR1 SGHNT, CDR2 YYREEE (reference sequence). Trimming removed 4 bases from V and 0 bases from J, with 21 bases in between. CDR3 loop: CASSPTQRNYISTDTQYF. The DNA for the CDR3 is TGTGCCAGCAGCCCGACCCAGAGAAACTACATTAGCACAGATACGCAGTATTTT.

The sample holds many counts of this clonotype. The chain recombines TRBV30 with TRBJ1-1; no reliable D call. Trimming cost V 8 bases and J 3 bases, with 13 bases left between them. The CDR3 totals 12 residues. Germline CDR1 is GTSNPN and CDR2 is SVGIG (reference sequence). The chain's CDR3 is CAVLELYTEAFF. Here the CDR3 DNA reads TGTGCCGTCCTTGAGTTGTACACTGAAGCTTTCTTT.

At least ten counts were recorded for this clonotype. The rearrangement joins TRBV30 to TRBJ1-2, with TRBD1 identical over 8 bases. Germline V gene data show CDR1 as GTSNPN and CDR2 as SVGIG (reference sequence). The CDR3 is 18 residues long. Trimming took 3 bases from V and 5 from J; bases not matched to a gene: 20. The CDR3 protein is CAWRASSGQEFFVYGYTF. CDR3 in DNA: TGTGCCTGGAGGGCCAGCTCGGGACAGGAATTCTTTGTTTATGGCTACACCTTC.

A few counts support this clonotype. J is TRBJ2-7 and V is TRBV12-3 or TRBV12-4, with D perhaps matching TRBD1 (6 bases). This CDR3 comprises 13 residues. Trimming pared 4 bases from V and 6 bases from J, leaving 13 bases between. The CDR3 here is CASSSQPDSEQYF. CDR3 nucleotide sequence: TGTGCCAGCAGTTCACAACCGGACAGCGAGCAGTACTTC.

In its sample, this clonotype was seen many times. The V and J genes are TRBV29-1 and TRBJ2-1, with 7 bases matching TRBD2. The CDR3 sequence is 11 residues long. V dropped 4 bases and J dropped 9; count of bases not matched to a gene: 3. CDR1 is SQVTM and CDR2 is ANQGSEA in the germline V gene. CDR3 protein: CSVARGSEQFF. The CDR3 region has the DNA TGCAGCGTTGCGCGGGGGTCTGAGCAGTTCTTC.

This clonotype appeared a few times. The V and J genes are TRBV6-2 or TRBV6-3 and TRBJ1-2; 8 nucleotides match TRBD1. With V trimmed by 6 bases and J by 4 bases, 4 bases remained unmatched. CDR3 length: 13 residues. Germline V lookup: CDR1 MNHEY, CDR2 SVGEGT. The CDR3 nucleotides are TGTGCCAGCAGGGACAGGGAGACCTATGGCTACACCTTC. Its translation: CASRDRETYGYTF.

This clonotype was seen only a few times. V gene TRBV5-1 combines with J gene TRBJ2-5, with a weak D call TRBD2 (6 bases). The CDR3 totals 17 residues. The germline V and J ends were trimmed by 4 bases and 0 bases, with 19 bases remaining between them. CDR1 and CDR2 from the germline V gene are SGHRS and YFSETQ. The DNA for the CDR3 is TGCGCCAGCAGCCCGGGGGAGCGGCCCACGTACCAAGAGACCCAGTACTTC. Protein: CASSPGERPTYQETQYF.

This clonotype occurred many times. The chain combines TRBV6-1 with TRBJ2-2; D is undetermined. This CDR3 spans 12 amino acids. The germline CDR1 and CDR2 sequences are MNHNS and SASEGT. The V end was cut by 5 bases, the J end by 7 bases, with 8 bases between. Here the CDR3 DNA reads TGTGCCAGCAGTTATCTGGGCGGGGAGCTGTTTTTT. Translation: CASSYLGGELFF.

This clonotype was observed at least ten times. V is TRBV5-1 and J is TRBJ2-2; unclear D gene. This CDR3 has 15 amino acids. V shed 5 bases and J shed 3 bases, with 14 bases lying between them. Germline CDR1 reads SGHRS; CDR2 reads YFSETQ. The CDR3 nucleotides are TGCGCCAGCAGGGAGACGGACGGGTACACCGGGGAGCTGTTTTTT. The encoded protein is CASRETDGYTGELFF.

This clonotype occurred many times. The CDR3 bases are TGTGCCAGCAGTTCCTCGCAGGGCTTAACCTATGGCTACACCTTC. Protein product: CASSSSQGLTYGYTF. V usage is TRBV6-6 and J usage is TRBJ1-2, with D possibly being TRBD1 (5 bases). Trimming took 4 bases from V and 4 from J, leaving 16 bases between them. The germline gives CDR1 MNHNY, CDR2 SVGAGI (reference sequence). The CDR3 contains 15 residues.

This clonotype came up many times. The chain carries TRBV11-2 and TRBJ2-7; perhaps TRBD2 as D (6 bases). Trimming cost V 1 base and J 0 bases, with 10 bases left between them. Germline V gives CDR1 SGHAT, CDR2 FQNNGV. The CDR3 runs to 15 residues. CDR3 sequence: CASSLAGVSSYEQYF. The CDR3 region has the DNA TGTGCCAGCAGCTTAGCGGGGGTTAGCTCCTACGAGCAGTACTTC.

This clonotype has only a few counts. The chain employs TRBV5-1 and TRBJ1-1; 8 nucleotides match TRBD1. The CDR3 sequence is 14 residues long. Germline V gene lookup returns CDR1 SGHRS and CDR2 YFSETQ. After removal of 4 bases from V and 3 bases from J, the junction contained 5 bases not matched to a gene. This CDR3 reads CASSAGGEYTEAFF. Here the CDR3 DNA reads TGCGCCAGCAGCGCAGGGGGCGAGTACACTGAAGCTTTCTTT.

This clonotype was seen only a few times. The CDR3 region is CASTSGGSFNQPQHF. CDR3 coding DNA: TGTGCCAGCACCTCCGGCGGGAGTTTCAATCAGCCCCAGCATTTT. J is TRBJ1-5 and V is TRBV12-3 or TRBV12-4; D is unclear. The CDR3 length is 15 residues. V lost 7 bases, J lost 3 bases, and 16 bases lay in between.

This clonotype showed up many times. This chain joins TRBV12-3 or TRBV12-4 and TRBJ2-7, with D tentatively TRBD1 or TRBD2 (6 bases each). The CDR3 has 14 residues. V lost 8 bases, J lost 5 bases, and 19 bases lay in between. The CDR3 reads CASHPGAGRNEQYF. The CDR3 DNA is TGTGCCAGCCACCCGGGGGCGGGAAGAAACGAGCAGTACTTC.

This clonotype was counted ten times or more. This rearrangement joins TRBV2 to TRBJ2-7; TRBD1 agrees at 9 bases. Germline V gene data show CDR1 as SNHLY and CDR2 as FYNNEI. This CDR3 has 14 residues. V dropped 6 bases and J dropped 7; count of bases not matched to a gene: 10. CDR3 amino acids: CASRLLQGAGEQYF. For the CDR3, the DNA is TGTGCCAGCAGGCTCCTACAGGGGGCCGGGGAGCAGTACTTC.

This clonotype was detected ten times or more. The chain carries TRBV6-2 or TRBV6-3 and TRBJ2-7; 8 bases are a match to TRBD1. With 6 bases clipped from V and 3 bases from J, the junction kept 10 bases outside the gene matches. Germline V gene data show CDR1 as MNHEY and CDR2 as SVGEGT. The CDR3 loop spans 15 amino acids. The CDR3 sequence is CASSFADRGFYEQYF. The CDR3 region has the DNA TGTGCCAGCAGCTTTGCTGACAGGGGTTTCTACGAGCAGTACTTC.

The rearrangement links TRBV12-3 or TRBV12-4 to TRBJ1-5; D perhaps matches TRBD1 (6 bases). The CDR3 has 13 amino acids. The ends were cut back, 10 bases at V and 4 bases at J, with 14 bases in the middle. CDR3: CATARQANQPQHF. CDR3 in DNA: TGTGCCACCGCTAGACAGGCTAATCAGCCCCAGCATTTT.

This clonotype was recorded many times. V gene TRBV12-3 or TRBV12-4 combines with J gene TRBJ2-3; D may be TRBD2 (7 bases). There are 16 residues in the CDR3. V was clipped by 7 bases and J by 4 bases, with 21 bases between them. CDR3 loop: CASTLVRGGRADTQYF. The CDR3 bases are TGTGCCAGCACCTTAGTTCGCGGGGGCCGGGCAGATACGCAGTATTTT.

Ten or more counts support this clonotype. The rearrangement joins TRBV29-1 to TRBJ2-4; D assignment may be TRBD1 or TRBD2 (6 bases each). The CDR3 length is 13 residues. V shed 5 bases and J shed 8 bases, with 16 bases lying between them. CDR1 is SQVTM, CDR2 ANQGSEA, per germline. CDR3 DNA sequence: TGCAGCGTTTCCCAGGGAAGGGGGGACATTCAGTACTTC. Its translation is CSVSQGRGDIQYF.

This clonotype has a count of ten or more. The chain is built from TRBV9 and TRBJ2-7; 8 bases fit TRBD1. The germline V gene encodes CDR1 SGDLS and CDR2 YYNGEE. V dropped 3 bases and J dropped 9; count of bases not matched to a gene: 11. The CDR3 runs to 14 residues. The CDR3 DNA sequence: TGTGCCAGCAGCGCCTTTTCAGGGGGCGCAGGGCAGTACTTC. Residues: CASSAFSGGAGQYF.

This clonotype was seen a handful of times. V gene TRBV5-1 combines with J gene TRBJ2-5, with TRBD2 matching 11 bases. Looked up from germline, CDR1 is SGHRS and CDR2 is YFSETQ. The junction had 10 bases not matched to a gene; V was cut back by 4 bases and J by 5 bases. The CDR3 runs 16 residues. The CDR3 spells CASSPGTSGPRETQYF. The DNA of the CDR3 is TGCGCCAGCAGCCCCGGGACTAGCGGACCCCGGGAGACCCAGTACTTC.

This clonotype showed up many times. This chain connects TRBV6-2 or TRBV6-3 to TRBJ2-6, with D possibly matching TRBD2 (6 bases). The CDR3 consists of 19 residues. The ends were cut back, 5 bases at V and 0 bases at J, with 20 bases in the middle. Per germline, CDR1 MNHEY and CDR2 SVGEGT. The CDR3 region is CASSPGVLREGSGANVLTF. In DNA form, the CDR3 reads TGTGCCAGCAGTCCGGGGGTCCTCCGAGAGGGCTCTGGGGCCAACGTCCTGACTTTC.

This clonotype was recorded many times. V is TRBV20-1 and J is TRBJ2-4; a possible D gene is TRBD2 (5 bases). CDR1 is DFQATT and CDR2 is SNEGSKA in the germline V gene (reference sequence). Trimming shortened V by 2 bases and J by 0 bases, and 8 bases separated the two germline ends. The CDR3 sequence is 14 residues long. CDR3 protein: CSARQDLAKNIQYF. In nucleotides, the CDR3 is TGCAGTGCTAGACAGGACTTAGCCAAAAACATTCAGTACTTC.

This clonotype was seen a handful of times. V usage is TRBV14 and J usage is TRBJ2-3; perhaps D is TRBD1 or TRBD2 (6 bases each). CDR1 is SGHDN, CDR2 FVKESK, per germline. CDR3 size: 16 residues. The V gene lost 4 bases and the J gene lost 2 bases, with 16 bases spanning the gap. The CDR3 loop reads CASSPRWGASTDTQYF. DNA for the CDR3: TGTGCCAGCAGCCCAAGGTGGGGGGCCTCCACAGATACGCAGTATTTT.

This clonotype was counted many times. J is TRBJ2-1 and V is TRBV6-5; D possibly corresponds to TRBD2 (5 bases). The CDR3 is 14 residues long. V lost 10 bases to trimming and J lost 8 bases, with 21 bases between them. Per germline, CDR1 MNHEY and CDR2 SVGAGI. CDR3 nucleotide sequence: TGTGCCACTCATCCGCGGCCTCGAGCGGATGAGCAGTTCTTC. It codes for CATHPRPRADEQFF.